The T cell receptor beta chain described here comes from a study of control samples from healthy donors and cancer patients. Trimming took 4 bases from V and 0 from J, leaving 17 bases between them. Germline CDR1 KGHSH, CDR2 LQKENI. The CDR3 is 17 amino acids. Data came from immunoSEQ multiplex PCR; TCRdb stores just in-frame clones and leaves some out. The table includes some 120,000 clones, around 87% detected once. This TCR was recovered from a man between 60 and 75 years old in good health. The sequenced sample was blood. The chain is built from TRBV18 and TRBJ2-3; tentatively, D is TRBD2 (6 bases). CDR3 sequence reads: CASSLGTLTKSTDTQYF. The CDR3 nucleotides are TGTGCCAGCTCACTGGGGACTCTCACCAAAAGCACAGATACGCAGTATTTT.